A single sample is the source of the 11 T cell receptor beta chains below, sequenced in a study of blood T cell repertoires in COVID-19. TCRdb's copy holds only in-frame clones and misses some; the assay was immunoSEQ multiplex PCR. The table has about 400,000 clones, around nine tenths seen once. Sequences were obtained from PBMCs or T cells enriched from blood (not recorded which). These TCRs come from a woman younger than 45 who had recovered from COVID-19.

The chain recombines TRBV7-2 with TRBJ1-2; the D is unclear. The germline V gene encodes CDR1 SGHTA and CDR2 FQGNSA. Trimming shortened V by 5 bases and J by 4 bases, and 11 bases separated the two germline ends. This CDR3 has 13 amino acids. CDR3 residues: CASSPKSVYGYTF. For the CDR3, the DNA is TGTGCCAGCAGCCCCAAGAGTGTCTATGGCTACACCTTC.

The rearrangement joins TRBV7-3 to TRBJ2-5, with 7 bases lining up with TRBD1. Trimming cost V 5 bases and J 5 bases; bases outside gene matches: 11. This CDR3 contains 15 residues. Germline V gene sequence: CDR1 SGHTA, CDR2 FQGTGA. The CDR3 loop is CASSPGTVGRETQYF. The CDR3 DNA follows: TGTGCCAGCAGCCCAGGGACAGTTGGTCGGGAGACCCAGTACTTC.

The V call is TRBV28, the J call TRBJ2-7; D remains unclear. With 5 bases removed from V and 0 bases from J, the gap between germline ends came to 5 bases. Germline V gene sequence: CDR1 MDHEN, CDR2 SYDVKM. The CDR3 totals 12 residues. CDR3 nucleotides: TGTGCCAGCAGTAGCGACTCCTACGAGCAGTACTTC. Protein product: CASSSDSYEQYF.

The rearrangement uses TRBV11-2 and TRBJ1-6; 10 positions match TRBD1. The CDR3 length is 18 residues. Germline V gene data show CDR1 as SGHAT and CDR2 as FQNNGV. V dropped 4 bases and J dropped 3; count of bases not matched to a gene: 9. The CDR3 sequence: CASSSSRTGGIYNSPLHF. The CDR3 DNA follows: TGTGCCAGCAGCTCATCCCGGACAGGGGGGATCTATAATTCACCCCTCCACTTT.

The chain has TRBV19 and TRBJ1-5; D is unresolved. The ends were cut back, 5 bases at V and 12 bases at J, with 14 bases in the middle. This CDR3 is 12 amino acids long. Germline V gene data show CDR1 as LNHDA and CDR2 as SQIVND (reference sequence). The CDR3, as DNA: TGTGCCAGTAGTTTCGGAAACAGCAACCAGCATTTT. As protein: CASSFGNSNQHF.

The CDR3 loop reads CASSIAHRGLDSPLHF. CDR3 in DNA: TGTGCCAGTAGTATAGCGCACAGGGGGTTGGATTCACCCCTCCACTTT. The V call is TRBV19, the J call TRBJ1-6, with 8 bases fitting TRBD1. The CDR3 consists of 16 residues. V shed 1 base and J 8 bases; nucleotides not matched to a gene: 7. Per germline, CDR1 LNHDA and CDR2 SQIVND (reference sequence).

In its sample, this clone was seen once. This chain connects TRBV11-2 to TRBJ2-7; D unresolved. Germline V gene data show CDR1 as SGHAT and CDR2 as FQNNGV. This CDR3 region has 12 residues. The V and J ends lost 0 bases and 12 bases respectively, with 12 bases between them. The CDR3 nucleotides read TGTGCCAGCAGCTTAGATTTACAGCTGGCGTACTTC. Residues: CASSLDLQLAYF.

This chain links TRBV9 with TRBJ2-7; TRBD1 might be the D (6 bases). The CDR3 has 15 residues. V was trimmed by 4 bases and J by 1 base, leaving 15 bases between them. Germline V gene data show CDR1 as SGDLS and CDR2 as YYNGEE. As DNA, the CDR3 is TGTGCCAGCAGCACGACAGGCAGGACTTCCTACGAGCAGTACTTC. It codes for CASSTTGRTSYEQYF.

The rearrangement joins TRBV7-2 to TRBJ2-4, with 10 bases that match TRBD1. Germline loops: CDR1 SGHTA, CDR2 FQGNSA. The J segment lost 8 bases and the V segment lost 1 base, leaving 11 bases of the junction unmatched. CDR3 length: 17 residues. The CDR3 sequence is CASSLERQGAYYDIQYF. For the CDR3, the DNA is TGTGCCAGCAGCTTAGAGCGACAGGGGGCGTACTATGACATTCAGTACTTC.

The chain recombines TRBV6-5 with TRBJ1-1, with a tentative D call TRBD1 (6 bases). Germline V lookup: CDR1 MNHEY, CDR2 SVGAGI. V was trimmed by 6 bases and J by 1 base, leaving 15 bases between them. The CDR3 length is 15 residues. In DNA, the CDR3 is TGTGCCAGCAGAACTTGGGGACACTCGAACACTGAAGCTTTCTTT. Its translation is CASRTWGHSNTEAFF.

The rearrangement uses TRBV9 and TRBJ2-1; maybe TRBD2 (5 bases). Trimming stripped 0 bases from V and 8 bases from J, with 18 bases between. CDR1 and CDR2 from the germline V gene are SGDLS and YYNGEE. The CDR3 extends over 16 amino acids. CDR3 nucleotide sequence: TGTGCCAGCAGCGTAGGGAATAGCGTCCCTGGATATGAGCAGTTCTTC. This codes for CASSVGNSVPGYEQFF.